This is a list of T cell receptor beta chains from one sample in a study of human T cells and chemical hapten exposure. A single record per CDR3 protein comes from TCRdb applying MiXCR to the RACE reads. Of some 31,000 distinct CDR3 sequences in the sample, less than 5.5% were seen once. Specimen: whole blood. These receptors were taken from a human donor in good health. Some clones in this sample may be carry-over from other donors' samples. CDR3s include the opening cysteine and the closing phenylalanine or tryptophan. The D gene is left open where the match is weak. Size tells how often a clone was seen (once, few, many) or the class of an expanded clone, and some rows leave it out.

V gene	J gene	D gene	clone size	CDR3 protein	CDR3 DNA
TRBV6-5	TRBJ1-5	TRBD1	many	CASRGTGWNQPQHF	TGTGCCAGCAGGGGGACAGGGTGGAATCAGCCCCAGCATTTT
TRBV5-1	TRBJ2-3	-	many	CASSLRQLPDTQYF	TGCGCCAGCAGCTTGAGACAACTCCCAGATACGCAGTATTTT
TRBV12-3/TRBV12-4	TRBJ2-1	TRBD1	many	CASRSTGDNEQFF	TGTGCCAGCAGATCCACAGGGGACAATGAGCAGTTCTTC
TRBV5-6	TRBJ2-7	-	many	CASSLQGVSYEQYF	TGTGCCAGCAGCTTGCAAGGGGTATCCTACGAGCAGTACTTC
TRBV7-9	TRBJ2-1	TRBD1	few	CASSLECGQASFF	TGTGCCAGCAGCTTAGAGTGTGGACAGGCCTCGTTCTTC
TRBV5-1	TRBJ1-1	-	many	CASSLVGRVNTEAFF	TGCGCCAGCAGCTTGGTTGGCAGGGTGAACACTGAAGCTTTCTTT
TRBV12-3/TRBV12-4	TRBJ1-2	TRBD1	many	CASSADRVYGYTF	TGTGCCAGCAGTGCAGACAGGGTCTATGGCTACACCTTC
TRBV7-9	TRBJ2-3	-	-	CASSLPGISTDTQYF	TGTGCCAGCAGCTTACCAGGGATTAGCACAGATACGCAGTATTTT
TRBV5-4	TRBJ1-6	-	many	CASSAGDSPLHF	TGTGCCAGCAGCGCGGGAGATTCACCCCTCCACTTT
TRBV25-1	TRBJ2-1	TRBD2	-	CASSSREGINEQFF	TGTGCCAGCAGTTCCCGGGAGGGCATCAATGAGCAGTTCTTC
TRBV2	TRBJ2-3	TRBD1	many	CASSEMGQGADTQYF	TGTGCCAGCAGTGAAATGGGACAGGGGGCAGATACGCAGTATTTT
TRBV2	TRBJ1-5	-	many	CASSQGGHNQPQHF	TGTGCCAGCAGTCAGGGAGGGCACAATCAGCCCCAGCATTTT
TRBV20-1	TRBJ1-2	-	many	CSASQTPGGDYGYTF	TGCAGTGCTAGTCAGACACCGGGGGGCGACTATGGCTACACCTTC
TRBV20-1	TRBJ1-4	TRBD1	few	CSARDSNNEKLFF	TGCAGTGCGCGGGACAGTAATAATGAAAAACTGTTTTTT
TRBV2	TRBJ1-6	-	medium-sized	CASRTSGRISPLHF	TGTGCCAGCAGGACGTCAGGGAGGATTTCACCCCTCCACTTT
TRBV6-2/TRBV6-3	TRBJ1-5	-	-	CASSYADSGNQPQHF	TGTGCCAGCAGTTACGCGGACAGCGGCAATCAGCCCCAGCATTTT
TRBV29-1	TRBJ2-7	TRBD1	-	CSPCNTGQGASEQYF	TGCAGCCCATGTAATACGGGACAGGGGGCGAGCGAGCAGTACTTC
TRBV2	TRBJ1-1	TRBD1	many	CASSQGQGVMMNTEAFF	TGTGCCAGCAGTCAGGGACAGGGGGTCATGATGAACACTGAAGCTTTCTTT
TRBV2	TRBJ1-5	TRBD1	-	CASSVGQGAAGQPQHF	TGTGCCAGCAGTGTAGGACAGGGGGCGGCGGGTCAGCCCCAGCATTTT
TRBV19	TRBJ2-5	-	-	CASSIRITTTQYF	TGTGCCAGTAGTATAAGAATTACTACGACCCAGTACTTC
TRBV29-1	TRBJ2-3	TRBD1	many	CSVSPTGGYTDTQYF	TGCAGCGTGTCTCCTACAGGGGGCTACACAGATACGCAGTATTTT
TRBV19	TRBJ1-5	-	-	CASSIDGNPNQPQHF	TGTGCCAGTAGTATAGACGGTAACCCTAATCAGCCCCAGCATTTT
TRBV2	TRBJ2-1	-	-	CASSIERDNEQFF	TGTGCCAGCAGTATTGAGAGGGACAATGAGCAGTTCTTC
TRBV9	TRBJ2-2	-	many	CASSVAVAPGELFF	TGTGCCAGCAGCGTAGCTGTAGCACCCGGGGAGCTGTTTTTT
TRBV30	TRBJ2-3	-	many	CAWQLLSTDTQYF	TGTGCCTGGCAATTGTTGAGCACAGATACGCAGTATTTT
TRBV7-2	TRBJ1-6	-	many	CASSFTGPGSPLHF	TGTGCCAGCAGCTTCACAGGGCCGGGGTCACCCCTCCACTTT
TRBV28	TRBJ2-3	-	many	CASSLDSIRTDTQYF	TGTGCCAGCAGTTTAGACAGCATTCGCACAGATACGCAGTATTTT
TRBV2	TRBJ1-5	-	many	CASSLGISNQPQHF	TGTGCCAGCAGTTTAGGGATTAGCAATCAGCCCCAGCATTTT
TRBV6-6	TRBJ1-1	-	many	CASSLPPGHQNTEAFF	TGTGCCAGCAGTTTACCTCCGGGACACCAGAACACTGAAGCTTTCTTT
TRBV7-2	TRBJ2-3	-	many	CASSEGLTDTQYF	TGTGCCAGCAGTGAGGGACTCACAGATACGCAGTATTTT
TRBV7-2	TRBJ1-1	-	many	CASSLAEDTEAFF	TGTGCCAGCAGCTTAGCCGAGGACACTGAAGCTTTCTTT
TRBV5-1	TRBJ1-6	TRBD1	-	CASSSETWTGDSPLHF	TGCGCCAGCAGCTCGGAAACCTGGACAGGGGATTCACCCCTCCACTTT
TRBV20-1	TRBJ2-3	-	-	CSATDTGVTDTQYF	TGCAGTGCTACCGACACCGGGGTCACAGATACGCAGTATTTT
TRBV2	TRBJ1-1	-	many	CASSEVGTQLLYTEAFF	TGTGCCAGCAGTGAAGTCGGGACCCAGCTTTTGTACACTGAAGCTTTCTTT
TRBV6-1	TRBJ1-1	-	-	CASRLLDSMNTEAFF	TGTGCCAGCAGACTTCTGGACAGTATGAACACTGAAGCTTTCTTT
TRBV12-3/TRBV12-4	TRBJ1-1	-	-	CASSLYGPGEAFF	TGTGCCAGCAGTTTATACGGCCCGGGGGAAGCTTTCTTT
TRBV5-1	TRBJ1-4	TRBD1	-	CASSGQGGSEKLFF	TGCGCCAGCAGTGGACAGGGCGGTTCGGAAAAACTGTTTTTT
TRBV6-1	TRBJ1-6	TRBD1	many	CASSELNPGQGTPLHF	TGTGCCAGCAGTGAGCTAAATCCGGGACAGGGGACACCCCTCCACTTT
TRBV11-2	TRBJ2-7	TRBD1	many	CASSGQVEQYF	TGTGCCAGCAGCGGACAGGTCGAGCAGTACTTC
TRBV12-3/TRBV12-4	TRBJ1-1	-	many	CASSFKANTEAFF	TGTGCCAGCAGTTTTAAGGCGAACACTGAAGCTTTCTTT
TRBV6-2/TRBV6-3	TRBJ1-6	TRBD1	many	CASSYARLLGQGGSPLHF	TGTGCCAGCAGTTATGCAAGATTGCTCGGACAGGGCGGATCACCCCTCCACTTT
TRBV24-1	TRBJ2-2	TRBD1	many	CATSDPGTGNTGELFF	TGTGCCACCAGTGATCCCGGGACAGGGAACACCGGGGAGCTGTTTTTT
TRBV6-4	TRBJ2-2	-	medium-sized	CASSDTGDTGELFF	TGTGCCAGCAGTGACACGGGGGACACCGGGGAGCTGTTTTTT
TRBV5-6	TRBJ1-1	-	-	CASSSTGPNTEAFF	TGTGCCAGCAGCAGCACAGGGCCCAACACTGAAGCTTTCTTT
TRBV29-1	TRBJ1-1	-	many	CSGEQGGTEAFF	TGCAGCGGGGAACAGGGAGGTACTGAAGCTTTCTTT
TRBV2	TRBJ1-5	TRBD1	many	CASGAGDRLNQPQHF	TGTGCCAGCGGGGCTGGGGACAGACTCAATCAGCCCCAGCATTTT
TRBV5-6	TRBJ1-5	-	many	CASSFTPQGEDNQPQHF	TGTGCCAGCAGCTTTACCCCACAGGGAGAGGACAATCAGCCCCAGCATTTT
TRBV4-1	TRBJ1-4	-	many	CASSQVIGANEKLFF	TGCGCCAGCAGCCAAGTGATCGGGGCTAATGAAAAACTGTTTTTT
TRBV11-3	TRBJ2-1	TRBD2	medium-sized	CASSLGLGTSGYNEQFF	TGTGCCAGCAGCTTAGGATTAGGGACTAGCGGGTACAATGAGCAGTTCTTC
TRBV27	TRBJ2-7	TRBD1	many	CASSPTGAETYEQYF	TGTGCCAGCAGTCCCACAGGGGCAGAGACGTACGAGCAGTACTTC
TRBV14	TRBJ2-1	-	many	CASSQNWGRNEQFF	TGTGCCAGCAGCCAAAACTGGGGCCGCAATGAGCAGTTCTTC
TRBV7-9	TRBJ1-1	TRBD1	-	CASSLTGSPMNTEAFF	TGTGCCAGCAGCCTGACAGGGTCCCCAATGAACACTGAAGCTTTCTTT
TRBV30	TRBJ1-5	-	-	CAWSVPGNQPQHF	TGTGCCTGGAGTGTACCGGGAAATCAGCCCCAGCATTTT
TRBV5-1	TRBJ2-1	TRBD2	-	CASSAGWTSGYNEQFF	TGCGCCAGCAGCGCCGGCTGGACTAGCGGATACAATGAGCAGTTCTTC
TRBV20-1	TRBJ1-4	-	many	CSARDARFNEKLFF	TGCAGTGCTAGAGATGCGCGGTTCAATGAAAAACTGTTTTTT
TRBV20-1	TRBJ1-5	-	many	CSARSPGGLDQPQHF	TGCAGTGCTAGATCCCCGGGGGGCTTGGATCAGCCCCAGCATTTT
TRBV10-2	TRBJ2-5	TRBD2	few	CASRGLAGEETQYF	TGCGCCAGCAGGGGACTAGCGGGGGAAGAGACCCAGTACTTC
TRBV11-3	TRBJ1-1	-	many	CASSLRASGTEAFF	TGTGCCAGCAGCTTACGGGCCAGCGGGACTGAAGCTTTCTTT
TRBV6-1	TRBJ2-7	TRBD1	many	CASSASRGQGF	TGTGCCAGCAGTGCGTCGAGGGGACAGGGTTTC
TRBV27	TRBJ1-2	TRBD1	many	CASSSPVRGDRENTF	TGTGCCAGCAGTTCCCCCGTCCGAGGGGACAGGGAAAACACCTTC